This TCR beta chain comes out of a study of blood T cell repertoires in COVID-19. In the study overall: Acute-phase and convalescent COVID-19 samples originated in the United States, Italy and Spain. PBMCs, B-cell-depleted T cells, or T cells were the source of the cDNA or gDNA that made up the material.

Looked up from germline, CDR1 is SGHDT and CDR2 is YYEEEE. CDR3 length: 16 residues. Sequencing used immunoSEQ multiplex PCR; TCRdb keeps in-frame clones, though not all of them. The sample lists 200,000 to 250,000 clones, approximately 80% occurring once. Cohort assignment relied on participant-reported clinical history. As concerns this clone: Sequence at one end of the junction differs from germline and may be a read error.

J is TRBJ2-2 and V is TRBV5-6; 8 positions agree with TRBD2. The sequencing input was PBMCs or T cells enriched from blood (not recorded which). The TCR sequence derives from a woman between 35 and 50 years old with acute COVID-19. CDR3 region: CASSLFGSGVTRELFF. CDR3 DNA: TGTGCCAGCAGCTTGTTTGGTAGCGGGGTCACCCGGGAGCTGTTTTTT.